This passage covers 15 T cell receptor beta chains from one sample sequenced in a study of early T cells in non-severe SARS-CoV-2 infection. TCRdb reprocessed the 5' RACE reads via MiXCR and lists one record per CDR3 protein. The table has about 63,000 distinct CDR3 sequences, over 10% seen once. Sequences were obtained from whole blood. Receptors were obtained from an adult who was a healthcare worker with PCR-confirmed SARS-CoV-2 infection or an uninfected control (not recorded which).

The J gene is TRBJ2-1, the V gene TRBV24-1; TRBD2 matches at 10 bases. J gave up 0 bases and V 4 bases, and 2 bases lay outside the gene matches. The CDR3 has 16 amino acids. Germline values: CDR1 KGHDR, CDR2 SFDVKD. CDR3 region: CATSESSGGSYNEQFF. The CDR3 nucleotides are TGTGCCACCAGTGAATCTAGCGGGGGCTCCTACAATGAGCAGTTCTTC.

This clonotype was seen at least ten times. The rearrangement uses TRBV2 and TRBJ2-5; 11 bases agree with TRBD2. V lost 4 bases to trimming and J lost 5 bases; unmatched junction nucleotides: 3. The CDR3 totals 14 residues. Germline loops: CDR1 SNHLY, CDR2 FYNNEI. The CDR3: CASSVAGGPETQYF. DNA of the CDR3: TGTGCCAGCAGTGTAGCGGGGGGGCCGGAGACCCAGTACTTC. Full variable domain (missing parts from reference TRBV2 and TRBJ2-5): EPEVTQTPSHQVTQMGQEVILRCVPISNHLYFYWYRQILGQKVEFLVSFYNNEISEKSEIFDDQFSVERPDGSNFTLKIRSTKLEDSAMYFCASSVAGGPETQYFGPGTRLLVL.

This clonotype occurred many times. The V and J genes are TRBV30 and TRBJ2-1; 8 bases are a match to TRBD2. The CDR3 runs 16 residues. The V and J ends lost 0 bases and 4 bases, in that order; junction bases with no gene match: 8. Germline assignment: CDR1 GTSNPN and CDR2 SVGIG (reference sequence). The CDR3 nucleotides read TGTGCCTGGAGTGTACCCAGCGGGGGAGCTTACAATGAGCAGTTCTTC. Its protein product is CAWSVPSGGAYNEQFF.

This clonotype was counted many times. This chain uses TRBV2 with TRBJ1-1; 7 nucleotides agree with TRBD1. The CDR3 extends over 13 amino acids. Germline V gives CDR1 SNHLY, CDR2 FYNNEI. Trimming cost V 8 bases and J 7 bases; bases outside gene matches: 10. CDR3 loop: CASSSGTALEAFF. The CDR3, as DNA: TGTGCCAGCTCCTCCGGGACAGCCCTTGAAGCTTTCTTT.

Ten or more counts support this clonotype. V is TRBV11-3 and J is TRBJ1-1; D call uncertain. Germline-derived CDR1 and CDR2 are SGHNT and YENEEA. The CDR3 sequence is 13 residues long. The V and J ends lost 5 bases and 6 bases respectively, with 13 bases between them. CDR3 sequence: CASSVGGFAEAFF. The CDR3 DNA is TGTGCCAGCAGCGTAGGAGGGTTTGCTGAAGCTTTCTTT.

This chain links TRBV12-3 or TRBV12-4 with TRBJ2-1; possible D gene TRBD2, 5 bases. This CDR3 has 13 amino acids. V dropped 8 bases and J dropped 7 bases, with 15 bases sitting between them. CDR3 in DNA: TGTGCCAGCTGTCCGGGATGGGTGAATGAGCAGTTCTTC. Encoded protein: CASCPGWVNEQFF.

This clonotype was seen ten or more times. The V gene is TRBV5-4, the J gene TRBJ2-5; D may be TRBD1 or TRBD2 (5 bases each). Germline loops: CDR1 SGHNT, CDR2 YYREEE (reference sequence). V lost 3 bases, J lost 5 bases, and 14 bases lay in between. The CDR3 is made up of 14 amino acids. The CDR3 is CASSSGPREETQYF. The CDR3 nucleotides read TGTGCCAGCAGCTCGGGACCTAGGGAGGAGACCCAGTACTTC. Complete variable domain (other parts from reference TRBV5-4 and TRBJ2-5): ETGVTQSPTHLIKTRGQQVTLRCSSQSGHNTVSWYQQALGQGPQFIFQYYREEENGRGNFPPRFSGLQFPNYSSELNVNALELDDSALYLCASSSGPREETQYFGPGTRLLVL.

This clonotype showed up just a few times. The chain links TRBV19 to TRBJ2-2, with a possible D match to TRBD2 (5 bases). Trimming stripped 8 bases from V and 4 bases from J, with 11 bases between. Germline lookup yields CDR1 LNHDA and CDR2 SQIVND (reference sequence). The CDR3 spans 13 residues. The CDR3 DNA sequence: TGTGCCAGTGGCGAGCGGCGCACCGGGGAGCTGTTTTTT. Its protein is CASGERRTGELFF.

The V call is TRBV7-9, the J call TRBJ2-5, with D possibly matching TRBD2 (6 bases). V was shortened by 2 bases and J by 3 bases, with 13 bases between the two germline ends. Per germline, CDR1 SEHNR and CDR2 FQNEAQ (reference sequence). The CDR3 runs 15 residues. CDR3 DNA: TGTGCCAGCAGCTTATTTGTCGGCGGGGAAGAGACCCAGTACTTC. Translating gives CASSLFVGGEETQYF.

This clonotype was detected many times. The gene calls are TRBV6-5 and TRBJ2-3; 7 bases map to TRBD1. The germline V gene encodes CDR1 MNHEY and CDR2 SVGAGI. Trimming cost V 6 bases and J 1 base; bases outside gene matches: 7. The length of the CDR3 is 15 residues. CDR3 bases: TGTGCCAGCAGACGCACGGGACAGCGCACAGATACGCAGTATTTT. Its translation: CASRRTGQRTDTQYF.

In its sample, this clonotype was seen many times. The gene calls are TRBV6-1 and TRBJ1-5; possibly TRBD1 for D (5 bases). The CDR3 has 16 residues. The V gene lost 0 bases and the J gene lost 2 bases, with 11 bases spanning the gap. Germline CDR1 is MNHNS and CDR2 is SASEGT. CDR3 sequence reads: CASSEAPGKGNQPQHF. In DNA, the CDR3 is TGTGCCAGCAGTGAAGCCCCAGGGAAGGGCAATCAGCCCCAGCATTTT.

This clonotype was found a few times. The chain employs TRBV6-6 and TRBJ1-4; a weak D match, TRBD1 (5 bases). The CDR3 contains 15 residues. Germline loops: CDR1 MNHNY, CDR2 SVGAGI (reference sequence). Deletions cut 4 bases from V and 7 bases from J, with 16 bases between. CDR3 protein: CASSSPGGGSEKLFF. DNA for the CDR3: TGTGCCAGCAGTTCCCCCGGGGGGGGGTCTGAAAAACTGTTTTTT.

This chain uses TRBV9 with TRBJ2-7; TRBD2 matches 14 bases. This CDR3 region has 15 residues. The trim removed 3 bases at V and 7 bases at J, leaving 6 bases unmatched. Germline values: CDR1 SGDLS, CDR2 YYNGEE. The DNA of the CDR3 is TGTGCCAGCAGCGCGGGACTAGCGGGGGCGCGAGAGCAGTACTTC. Protein: CASSAGLAGAREQYF. Looking up the rest from reference TRBV9 and TRBJ2-7 gives the full variable domain: DSGVTQTPKHLITATGQRVTLRCSPRSGDLSVYWYQQSLDQGLQFLIQYYNGEERAKGNILERFSAQQFPDLHSELNLSSLELGDSALYFCASSAGLAGAREQYFGPGTRLTVT.

This clonotype was seen a few times. The V gene is TRBV6-6, the J gene TRBJ2-5, with TRBD2 matching over 11 bases. CDR3 length: 17 amino acids. V lost 4 bases and J lost 5; bases outside the gene matches: 12. In germline, CDR1 is MNHNY, CDR2 SVGAGI (reference sequence). CDR3 sequence reads: CASSSKLAGALGETQYF. The CDR3 region has the DNA TGTGCCAGCAGTTCTAAACTAGCGGGGGCCTTAGGGGAGACCCAGTACTTC.

This clonotype was counted ten times or more. The J gene is TRBJ2-3, the V gene TRBV6-2 or TRBV6-3; TRBD2 aligns across 12 bases. The germline gives CDR1 MNHEY, CDR2 SVGEGT. The CDR3 length is 17 residues. V dropped 5 bases and J dropped 4; count of bases not matched to a gene: 10. The CDR3 protein is CASSTPSLAGGSDTQYF. CDR3 nucleotides: TGTGCCAGCAGTACCCCTTCACTAGCGGGGGGCTCAGATACGCAGTATTTT.